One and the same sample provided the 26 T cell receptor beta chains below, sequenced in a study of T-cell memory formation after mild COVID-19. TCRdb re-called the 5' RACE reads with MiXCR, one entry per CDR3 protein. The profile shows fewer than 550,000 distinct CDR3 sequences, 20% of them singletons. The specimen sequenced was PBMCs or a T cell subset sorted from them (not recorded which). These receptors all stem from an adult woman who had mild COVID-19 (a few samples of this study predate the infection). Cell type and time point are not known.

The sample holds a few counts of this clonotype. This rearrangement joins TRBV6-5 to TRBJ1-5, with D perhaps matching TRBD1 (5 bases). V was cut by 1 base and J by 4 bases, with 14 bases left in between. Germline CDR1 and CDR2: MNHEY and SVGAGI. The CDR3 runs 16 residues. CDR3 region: CASSYWNPGRNQPQHF. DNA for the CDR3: TGTGCCAGCAGTTACTGGAATCCGGGACGGAATCAGCCCCAGCATTTT.

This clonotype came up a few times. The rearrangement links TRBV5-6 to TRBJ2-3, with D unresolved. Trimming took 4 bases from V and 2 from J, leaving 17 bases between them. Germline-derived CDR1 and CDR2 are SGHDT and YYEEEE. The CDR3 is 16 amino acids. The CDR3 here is CASSRKNMKITDTQYF. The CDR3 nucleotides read TGTGCCAGCAGCCGTAAAAATATGAAAATCACAGATACGCAGTATTTT.

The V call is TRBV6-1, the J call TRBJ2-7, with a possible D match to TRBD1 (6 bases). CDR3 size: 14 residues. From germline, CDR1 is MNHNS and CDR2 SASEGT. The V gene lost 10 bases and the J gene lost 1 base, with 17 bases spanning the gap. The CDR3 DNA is TGTGCCACCCTTCTGGGGGACACTTCCTACGAGCAGTACTTC. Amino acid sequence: CATLLGDTSYEQYF.

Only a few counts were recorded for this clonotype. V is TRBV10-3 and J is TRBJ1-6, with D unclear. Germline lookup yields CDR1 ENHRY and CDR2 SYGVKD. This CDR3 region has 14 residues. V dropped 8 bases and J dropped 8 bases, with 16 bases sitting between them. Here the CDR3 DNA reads TGTGCCATCTCCGAAACACCGGGCGATTCACCCCTCCACTTT. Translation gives CAISETPGDSPLHF.

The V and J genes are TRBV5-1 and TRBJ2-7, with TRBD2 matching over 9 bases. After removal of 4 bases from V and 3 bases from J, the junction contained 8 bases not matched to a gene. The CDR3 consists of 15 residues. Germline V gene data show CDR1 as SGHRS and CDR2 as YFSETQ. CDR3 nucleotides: TGCGCCAGCAGCCGAGGGACTAGCTCCGACTACGAGCAGTACTTC. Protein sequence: CASSRGTSSDYEQYF.

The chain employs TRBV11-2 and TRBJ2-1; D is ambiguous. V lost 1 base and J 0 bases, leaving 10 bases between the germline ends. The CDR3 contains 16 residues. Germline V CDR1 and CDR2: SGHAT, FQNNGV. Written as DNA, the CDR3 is TGTGCCAGCAGCTTAGGTGTACTAAGCTCCTACAATGAGCAGTTCTTC. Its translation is CASSLGVLSSYNEQFF.

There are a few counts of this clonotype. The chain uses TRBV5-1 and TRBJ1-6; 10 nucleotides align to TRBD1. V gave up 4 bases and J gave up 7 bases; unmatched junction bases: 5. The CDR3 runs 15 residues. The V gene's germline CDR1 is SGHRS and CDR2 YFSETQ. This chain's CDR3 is CASSPGTGANSPLHF. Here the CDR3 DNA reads TGCGCCAGCAGCCCAGGGACAGGGGCGAATTCACCCCTCCACTTT.

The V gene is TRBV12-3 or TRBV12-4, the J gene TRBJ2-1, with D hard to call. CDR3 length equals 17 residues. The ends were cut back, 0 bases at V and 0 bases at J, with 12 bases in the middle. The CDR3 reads CASSLAASVSSYNEQFF. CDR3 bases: TGTGCCAGCAGTTTAGCCGCCTCCGTTAGCTCCTACAATGAGCAGTTCTTC.

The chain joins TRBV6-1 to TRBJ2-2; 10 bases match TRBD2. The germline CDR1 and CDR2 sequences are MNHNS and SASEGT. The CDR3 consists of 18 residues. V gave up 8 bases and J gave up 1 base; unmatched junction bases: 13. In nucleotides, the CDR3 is TGTGCCAGCCGGGGGGTTTCTTTAGCGGGAGGGAACACCGGGGAGCTGTTTTTT. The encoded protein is CASRGVSLAGGNTGELFF.

The CDR3 DNA is TGTGCCAGCAGTTACTCGAGCGGGGGACAGATCGCGAGGAGGCAGTACTTC. This encodes CASSYSSGGQIARRQYF. V usage is TRBV6-5 and J usage is TRBJ2-7; a weak D match, TRBD2 (8 bases). The CDR3 covers 17 residues. V was trimmed by 0 bases and J by 9 bases, leaving 24 bases between them. The germline CDR1 and CDR2 sequences are MNHEY and SVGAGI.

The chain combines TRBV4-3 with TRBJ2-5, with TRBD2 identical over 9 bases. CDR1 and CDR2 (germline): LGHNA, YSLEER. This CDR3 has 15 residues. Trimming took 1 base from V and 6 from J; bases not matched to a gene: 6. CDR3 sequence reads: CASSQGGSGSQTQYF. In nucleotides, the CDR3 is TGCGCCAGCAGCCAAGGGGGTAGCGGGAGCCAGACCCAGTACTTC.

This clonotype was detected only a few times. The CDR3 protein is CASSFGQPTDTQYF. CDR3 coding DNA: TGCGCCAGCAGCTTCGGACAGCCCACAGATACGCAGTATTTT. The chain recombines TRBV5-1 with TRBJ2-3; D possibly corresponds to TRBD1 (6 bases). The CDR3 spans 14 residues. The V end was cut by 2 bases, the J end by 2 bases, with 9 bases between. CDR1 and CDR2 (germline): SGHRS, YFSETQ.

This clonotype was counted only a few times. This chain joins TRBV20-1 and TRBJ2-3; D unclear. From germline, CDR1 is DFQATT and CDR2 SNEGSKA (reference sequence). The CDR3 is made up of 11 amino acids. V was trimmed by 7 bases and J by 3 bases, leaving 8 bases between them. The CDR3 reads CSVARTDTQYF. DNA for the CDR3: TGCAGTGTGGCTAGAACAGATACGCAGTATTTT.

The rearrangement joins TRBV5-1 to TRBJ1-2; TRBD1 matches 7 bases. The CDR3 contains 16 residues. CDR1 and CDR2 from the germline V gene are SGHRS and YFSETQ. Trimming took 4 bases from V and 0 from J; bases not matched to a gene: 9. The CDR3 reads CASSQGQILANYGYTF. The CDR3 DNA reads TGCGCCAGCAGCCAGGGACAGATATTAGCTAACTATGGCTACACCTTC.

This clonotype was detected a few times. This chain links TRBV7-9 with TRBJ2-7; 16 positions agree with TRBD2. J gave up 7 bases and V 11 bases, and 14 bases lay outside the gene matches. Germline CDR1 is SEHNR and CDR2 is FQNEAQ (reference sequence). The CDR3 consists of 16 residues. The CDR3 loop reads CAFSEPGLAGGKEQYF. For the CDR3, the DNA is TGTGCCTTCAGCGAACCGGGACTAGCGGGAGGGAAAGAGCAGTACTTC.

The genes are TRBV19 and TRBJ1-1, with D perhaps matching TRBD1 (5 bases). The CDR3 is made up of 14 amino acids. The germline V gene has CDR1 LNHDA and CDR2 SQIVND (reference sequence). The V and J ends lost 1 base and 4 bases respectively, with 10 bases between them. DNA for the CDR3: TGTGCCAGTAGTATAGGGGCGGGGGGCACTGAAGCTTTCTTT. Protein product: CASSIGAGGTEAFF.

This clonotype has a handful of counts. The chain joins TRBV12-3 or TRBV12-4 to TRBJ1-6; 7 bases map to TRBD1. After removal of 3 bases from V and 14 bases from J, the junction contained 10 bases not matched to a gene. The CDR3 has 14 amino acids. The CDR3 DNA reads TGTGCCAGCAGTTTGACAGGGCCCTCTTCGGCCCTCCACTTT. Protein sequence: CASSLTGPSSALHF.

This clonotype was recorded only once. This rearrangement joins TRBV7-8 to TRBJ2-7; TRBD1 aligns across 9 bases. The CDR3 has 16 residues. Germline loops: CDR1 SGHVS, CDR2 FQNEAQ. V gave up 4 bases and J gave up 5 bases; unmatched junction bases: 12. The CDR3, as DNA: TGTGCCAGCAGCTCCAGCCAGGGACAGGGTCACGACGAGCAGTACTTC. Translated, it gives CASSSSQGQGHDEQYF.

In nucleotides, the CDR3 is TGTGCTAGTGCCTTAGGCAGTGAAGCTTTCTTT. Protein product: CASALGSEAFF. The V and J genes are TRBV12-5 and TRBJ1-1; unclear D gene. Germline lookup yields CDR1 LGHNT and CDR2 FRNRAP. Trimming took 7 bases from V and 7 from J, leaving 10 bases between them. This CDR3 is 11 amino acids long.

The CDR3 DNA reads as TGCGCCAGCAGCTTGAAGGTACAGGGCGAGACCCAGTACTTC. It is translated as CASSLKVQGETQYF. The chain has TRBV5-1 and TRBJ2-5, with D perhaps matching TRBD1 (6 bases). Germline CDR1 and CDR2: SGHRS and YFSETQ. CDR3 size: 14 residues. Trimming removed 1 base from V and 5 bases from J, with 12 bases in between.

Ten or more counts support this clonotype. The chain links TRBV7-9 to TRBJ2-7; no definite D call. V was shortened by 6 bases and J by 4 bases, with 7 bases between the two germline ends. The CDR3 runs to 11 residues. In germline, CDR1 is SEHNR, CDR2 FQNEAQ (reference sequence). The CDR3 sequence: CASSLNYEQYF. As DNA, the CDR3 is TGTGCCAGCAGTTTAAATTACGAGCAGTACTTC.

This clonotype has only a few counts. In DNA form, the CDR3 reads TGTGCCAGCACCCCCGGGACAGGGGGCAATGAGCAGTTCTTC. Translating gives CASTPGTGGNEQFF. The gene calls are TRBV9 and TRBJ2-1; the match to TRBD1 covers 11 bases. Germline V lookup: CDR1 SGDLS, CDR2 YYNGEE. This CDR3 region has 14 residues. Trimming removed 6 bases from V and 6 bases from J; junction bases left unmatched: 5.

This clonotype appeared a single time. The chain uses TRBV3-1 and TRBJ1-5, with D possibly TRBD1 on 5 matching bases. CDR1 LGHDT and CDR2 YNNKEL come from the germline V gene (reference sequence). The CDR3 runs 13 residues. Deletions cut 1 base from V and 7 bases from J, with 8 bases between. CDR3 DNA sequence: TGTGCCAGCAGCCAAGGGGGCGGACAGCCCCAGCATTTT. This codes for CASSQGGGQPQHF.

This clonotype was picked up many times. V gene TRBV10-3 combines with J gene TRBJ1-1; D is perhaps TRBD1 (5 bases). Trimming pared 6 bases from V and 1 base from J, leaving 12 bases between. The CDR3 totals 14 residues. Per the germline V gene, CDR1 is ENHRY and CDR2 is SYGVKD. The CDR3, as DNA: TGTGCCATCAGGGGGCCGGGCCGGAACACTGAAGCTTTCTTT. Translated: CAIRGPGRNTEAFF.

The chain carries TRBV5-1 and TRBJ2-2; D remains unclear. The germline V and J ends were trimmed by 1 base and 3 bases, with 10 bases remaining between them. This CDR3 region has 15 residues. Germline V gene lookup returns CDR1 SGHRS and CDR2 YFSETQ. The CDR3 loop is CASSLISGDTGELFF. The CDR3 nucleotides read TGCGCCAGCAGCTTGATCAGTGGAGACACCGGGGAGCTGTTTTTT. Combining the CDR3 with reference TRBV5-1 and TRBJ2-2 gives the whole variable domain KAGVTQTPRYLIKTRGQQVTLSCSPISGHRSVSWYQQTPGQGLQFLFEYFSETQRNKGNFPGRFSGRQFSNSRSEMNVSTLELGDSALYLCASSLISGDTGELFFGEGSRLTVL.

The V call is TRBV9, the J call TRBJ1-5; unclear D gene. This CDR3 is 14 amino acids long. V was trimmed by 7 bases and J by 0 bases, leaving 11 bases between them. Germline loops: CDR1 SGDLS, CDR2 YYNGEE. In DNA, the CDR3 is TGTGCCAGCGGAGGGCTGAATAGCAATCAGCCCCAGCATTTT. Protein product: CASGGLNSNQPQHF.